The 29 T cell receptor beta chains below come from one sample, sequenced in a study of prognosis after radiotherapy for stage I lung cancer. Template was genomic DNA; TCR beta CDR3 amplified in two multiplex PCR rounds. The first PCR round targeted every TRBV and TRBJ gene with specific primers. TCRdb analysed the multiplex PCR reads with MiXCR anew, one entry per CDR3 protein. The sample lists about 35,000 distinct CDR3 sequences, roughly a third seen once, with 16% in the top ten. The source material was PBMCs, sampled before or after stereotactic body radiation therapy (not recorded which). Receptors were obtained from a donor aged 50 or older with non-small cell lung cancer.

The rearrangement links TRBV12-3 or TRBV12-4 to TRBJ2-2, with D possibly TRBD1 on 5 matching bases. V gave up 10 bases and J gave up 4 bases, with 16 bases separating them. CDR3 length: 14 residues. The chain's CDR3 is CATWGREFTGELFF. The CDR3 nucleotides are TGTGCCACCTGGGGCCGAGAGTTCACCGGGGAGCTGTTTTTT.

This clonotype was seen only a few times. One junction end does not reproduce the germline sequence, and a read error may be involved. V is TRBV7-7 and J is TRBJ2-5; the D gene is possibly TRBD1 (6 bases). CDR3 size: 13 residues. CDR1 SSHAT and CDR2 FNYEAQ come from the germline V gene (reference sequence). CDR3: CASSSDREETQYF. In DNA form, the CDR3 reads TGTGCTAGCAGCTCGGACAGAGAAGAGACCCAGTACTTC.

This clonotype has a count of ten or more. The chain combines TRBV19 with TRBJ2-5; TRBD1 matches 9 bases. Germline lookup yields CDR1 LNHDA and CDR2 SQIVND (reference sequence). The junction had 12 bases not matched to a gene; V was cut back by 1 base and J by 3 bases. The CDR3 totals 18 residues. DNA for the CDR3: TGTGCCAGTAGTATAGCCCCGCGGCGGGGACAGGGAAAAGAGACCCAGTACTTC. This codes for CASSIAPRRGQGKETQYF.

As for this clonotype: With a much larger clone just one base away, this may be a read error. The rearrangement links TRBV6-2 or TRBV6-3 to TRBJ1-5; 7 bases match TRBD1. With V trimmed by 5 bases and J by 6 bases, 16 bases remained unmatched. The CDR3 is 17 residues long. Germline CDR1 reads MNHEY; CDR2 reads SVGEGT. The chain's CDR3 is CASSLGNLRGSSQPQHF. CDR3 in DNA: TGTGCCAGCAGTCTTGGCAATCTCAGGGGGTCCTCTCAGCCCCAGCATTTT.

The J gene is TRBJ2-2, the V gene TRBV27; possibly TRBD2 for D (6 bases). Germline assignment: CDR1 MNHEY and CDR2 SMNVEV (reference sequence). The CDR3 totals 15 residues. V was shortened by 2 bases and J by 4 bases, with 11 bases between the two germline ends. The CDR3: CASSLRGSATGELFF. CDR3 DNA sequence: TGTGCCAGCAGTTTACGGGGGTCGGCCACCGGGGAGCTGTTTTTT.

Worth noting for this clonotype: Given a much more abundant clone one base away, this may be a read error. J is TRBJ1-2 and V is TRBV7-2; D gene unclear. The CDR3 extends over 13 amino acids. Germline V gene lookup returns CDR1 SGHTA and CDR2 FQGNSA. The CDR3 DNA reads TGTGCCGGCAGCTTAACGGGCGGCTATGGCTACACCTTC. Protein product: CAGSLTGGYGYTF.

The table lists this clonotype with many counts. In DNA, the CDR3 is TGTGCCAGCAGCAGGTATGAGACAGGGGACGAGCAGTACTTC. It encodes CASSRYETGDEQYF. The chain couples TRBV12-3 or TRBV12-4 to TRBJ2-7, with 8 nucleotides matching TRBD1. V shed 6 bases, J shed 5 bases, and the junction held 9 bases outside the gene matches. CDR3 length equals 14 residues.

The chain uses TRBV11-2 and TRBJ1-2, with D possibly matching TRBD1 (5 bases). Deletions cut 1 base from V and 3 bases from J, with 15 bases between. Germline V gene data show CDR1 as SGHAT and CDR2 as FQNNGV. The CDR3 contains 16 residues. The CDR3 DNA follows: TGTGCCAGCAGCTTAGTCCCGGGACGGGTTGACTATGGCTACACCTTC. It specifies CASSLVPGRVDYGYTF.

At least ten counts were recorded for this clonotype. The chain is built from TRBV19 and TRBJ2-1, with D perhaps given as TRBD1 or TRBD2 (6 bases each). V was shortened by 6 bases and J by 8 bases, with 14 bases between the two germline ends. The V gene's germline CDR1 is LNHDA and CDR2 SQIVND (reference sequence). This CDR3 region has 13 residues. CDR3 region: CASSPQGRHEQFF. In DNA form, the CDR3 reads TGTGCCAGTAGCCCCCAGGGGAGGCATGAGCAGTTCTTC.

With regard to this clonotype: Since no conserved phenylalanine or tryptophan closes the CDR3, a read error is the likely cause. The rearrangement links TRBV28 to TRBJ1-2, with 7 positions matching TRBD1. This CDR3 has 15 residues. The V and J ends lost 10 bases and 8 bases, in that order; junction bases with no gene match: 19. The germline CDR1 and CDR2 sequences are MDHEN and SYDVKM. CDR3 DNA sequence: TGTGCCATCACCTTTAACCCGACAGGGACACCAGGCTACACCCTC. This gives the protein CAITFNPTGTPGYTL.

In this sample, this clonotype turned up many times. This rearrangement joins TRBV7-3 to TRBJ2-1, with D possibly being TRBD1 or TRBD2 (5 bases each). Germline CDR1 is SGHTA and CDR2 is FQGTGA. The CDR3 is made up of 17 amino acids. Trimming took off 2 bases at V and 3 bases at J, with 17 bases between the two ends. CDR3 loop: CASSLGPSGSIYNEQFF. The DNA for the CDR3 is TGTGCCAGCAGCTTAGGTCCGTCAGGGAGTATCTACAATGAGCAGTTCTTC.

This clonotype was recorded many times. The CDR3 loop reads CSARVRREGTEAFF. Written as DNA, the CDR3 is TGCAGTGCTAGAGTTCGTAGGGAGGGCACTGAAGCTTTCTTT. The chain is built from TRBV20-1 and TRBJ1-1; no reliable D call. Trimming stripped 1 base from V and 4 bases from J, with 13 bases between. CDR1 is DFQATT and CDR2 is SNEGSKA in the germline V gene (reference sequence). The CDR3 spans 14 residues.

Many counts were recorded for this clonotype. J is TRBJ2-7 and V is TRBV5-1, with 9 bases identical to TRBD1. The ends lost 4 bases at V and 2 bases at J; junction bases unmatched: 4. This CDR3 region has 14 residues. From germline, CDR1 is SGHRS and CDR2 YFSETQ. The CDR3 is CASSKDRGPYEQYF. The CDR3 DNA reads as TGCGCCAGCAGCAAGGACAGGGGACCCTACGAGCAGTACTTC.

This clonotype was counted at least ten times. The CDR3 protein is CASSSPTSGGADEQFF. In DNA, the CDR3 is TGCGCCAGCAGCTCACCCACCAGCGGGGGGGCGGATGAGCAGTTCTTC. The chain couples TRBV5-1 to TRBJ2-1, with 10 bases that match TRBD2. Germline CDR1 is SGHRS and CDR2 is YFSETQ. This CDR3 comprises 16 residues. The junction had 11 bases not matched to a gene; V was cut back by 3 bases and J by 8 bases.

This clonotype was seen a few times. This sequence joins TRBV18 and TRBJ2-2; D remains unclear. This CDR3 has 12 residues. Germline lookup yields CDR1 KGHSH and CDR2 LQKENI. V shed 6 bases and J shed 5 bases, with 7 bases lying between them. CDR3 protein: CASSPRTGELFF. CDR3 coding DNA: TGTGCCAGCTCCCCAAGGACCGGGGAGCTGTTTTTT.

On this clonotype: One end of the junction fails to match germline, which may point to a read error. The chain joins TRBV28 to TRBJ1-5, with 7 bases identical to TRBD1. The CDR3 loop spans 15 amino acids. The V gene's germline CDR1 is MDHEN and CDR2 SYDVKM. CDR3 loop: CANSWTGGSNQPQHF. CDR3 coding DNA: TGTGCCAACAGTTGGACAGGCGGTAGCAATCAGCCCCAGCATTTT.

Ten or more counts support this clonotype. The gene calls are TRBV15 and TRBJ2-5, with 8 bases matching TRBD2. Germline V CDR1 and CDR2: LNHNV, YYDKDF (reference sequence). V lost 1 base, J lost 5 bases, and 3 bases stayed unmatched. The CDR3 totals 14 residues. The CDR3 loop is CATSRVGGGETQYF. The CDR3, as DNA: TGTGCCACCAGCAGAGTCGGCGGGGGGGAGACCCAGTACTTC.

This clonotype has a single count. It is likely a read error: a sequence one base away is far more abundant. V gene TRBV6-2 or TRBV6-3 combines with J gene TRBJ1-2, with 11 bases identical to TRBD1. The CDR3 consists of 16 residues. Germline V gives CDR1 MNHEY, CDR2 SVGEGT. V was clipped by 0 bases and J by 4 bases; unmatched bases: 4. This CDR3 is CASSYSADRGLYGYTF. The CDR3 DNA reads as TGTGCCAGCAGTTACTCGGCGGACAGGGGGCTCTATGGCTACACCTTC.

CDR3 residues: CASSEVSGGVRAGELFF. CDR3 sequence (DNA): TGTGCCAGCAGTGAAGTGTCCGGAGGGGTACGAGCCGGGGAGCTGTTTTTT. The chain combines TRBV6-1 with TRBJ2-2, with D tentatively TRBD2 (6 bases). Per germline, CDR1 MNHNS and CDR2 SASEGT. The germline V and J ends were trimmed by 1 base and 6 bases, with 18 bases remaining between them. This CDR3 comprises 17 residues.

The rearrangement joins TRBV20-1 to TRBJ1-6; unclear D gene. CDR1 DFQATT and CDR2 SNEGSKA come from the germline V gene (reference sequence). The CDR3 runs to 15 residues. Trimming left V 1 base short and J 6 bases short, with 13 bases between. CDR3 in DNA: TGCAGTGCTAGAGTGGTGGCAGGACCTAATTCACCCCTCCACTTT. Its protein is CSARVVAGPNSPLHF.

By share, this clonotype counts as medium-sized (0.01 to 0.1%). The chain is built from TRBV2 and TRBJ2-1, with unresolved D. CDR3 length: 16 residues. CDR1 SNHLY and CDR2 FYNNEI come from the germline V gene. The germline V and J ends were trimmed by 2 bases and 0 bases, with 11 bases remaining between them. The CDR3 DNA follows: TGTGCCAGCAGTGAATTGGACCGAAGCTCCTACAATGAGCAGTTCTTC. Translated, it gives CASSELDRSSYNEQFF.

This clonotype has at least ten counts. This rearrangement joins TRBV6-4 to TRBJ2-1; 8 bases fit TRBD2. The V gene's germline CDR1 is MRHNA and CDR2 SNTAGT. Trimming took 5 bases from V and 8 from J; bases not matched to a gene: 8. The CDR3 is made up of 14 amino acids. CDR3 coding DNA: TGTGCCAGCAGTTACCTAGCGGGCAACCATGAGCAGTTCTTC. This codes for CASSYLAGNHEQFF.

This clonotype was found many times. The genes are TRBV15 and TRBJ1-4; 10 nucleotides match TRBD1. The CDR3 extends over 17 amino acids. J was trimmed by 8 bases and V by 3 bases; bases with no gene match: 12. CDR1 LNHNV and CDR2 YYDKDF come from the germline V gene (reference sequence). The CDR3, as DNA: TGTGCCACCAGCAGGAATCAACGGACAGGGGGATGGGAAAAACTGTTTTTT. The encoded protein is CATSRNQRTGGWEKLFF.

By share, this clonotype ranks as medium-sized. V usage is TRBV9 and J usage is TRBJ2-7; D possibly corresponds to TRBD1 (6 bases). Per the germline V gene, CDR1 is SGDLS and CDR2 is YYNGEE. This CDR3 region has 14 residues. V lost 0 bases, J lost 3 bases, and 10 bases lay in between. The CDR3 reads CASSVDQGNYEQYF. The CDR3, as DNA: TGTGCCAGCAGCGTAGACCAGGGGAACTACGAGCAGTACTTC.

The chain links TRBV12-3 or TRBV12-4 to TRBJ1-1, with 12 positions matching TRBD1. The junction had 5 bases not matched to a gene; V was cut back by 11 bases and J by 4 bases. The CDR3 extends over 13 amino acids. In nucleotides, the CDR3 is TGTGCCGGCGGGGACAGGGGGCGCACTGAAGCTTTCTTT. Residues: CAGGDRGRTEAFF.

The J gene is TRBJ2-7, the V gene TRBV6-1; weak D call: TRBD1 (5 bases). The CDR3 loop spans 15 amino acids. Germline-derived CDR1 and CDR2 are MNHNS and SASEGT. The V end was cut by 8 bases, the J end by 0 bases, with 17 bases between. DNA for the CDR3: TGTGCCAGCCGGCGTACCGGTGGGGCCTCCTACGAGCAGTACTTC. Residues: CASRRTGGASYEQYF.

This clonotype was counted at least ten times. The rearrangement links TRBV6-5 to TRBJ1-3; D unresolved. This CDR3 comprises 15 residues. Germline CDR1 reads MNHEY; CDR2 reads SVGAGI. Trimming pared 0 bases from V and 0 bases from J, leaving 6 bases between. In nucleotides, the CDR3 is TGTGCCAGCAGTTACTCAGGGAACTCTGGAAACACCATATATTTT. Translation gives CASSYSGNSGNTIYF.

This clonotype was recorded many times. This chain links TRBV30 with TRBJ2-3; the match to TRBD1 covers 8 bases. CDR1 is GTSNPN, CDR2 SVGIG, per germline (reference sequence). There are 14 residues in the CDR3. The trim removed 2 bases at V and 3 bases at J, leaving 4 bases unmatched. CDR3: CAWSRGQGTDTQYF. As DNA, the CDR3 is TGTGCCTGGAGTAGAGGACAGGGAACAGATACGCAGTATTTT.

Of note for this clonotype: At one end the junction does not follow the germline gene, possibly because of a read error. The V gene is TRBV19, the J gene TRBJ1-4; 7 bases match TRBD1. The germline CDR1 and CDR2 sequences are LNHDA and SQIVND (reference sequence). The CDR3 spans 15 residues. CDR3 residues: CASQPTGQRNEKLSF. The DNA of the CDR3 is TGTGCCAGCCAACCAACGGGACAGAGAAATGAAAAACTGTCTTTT.